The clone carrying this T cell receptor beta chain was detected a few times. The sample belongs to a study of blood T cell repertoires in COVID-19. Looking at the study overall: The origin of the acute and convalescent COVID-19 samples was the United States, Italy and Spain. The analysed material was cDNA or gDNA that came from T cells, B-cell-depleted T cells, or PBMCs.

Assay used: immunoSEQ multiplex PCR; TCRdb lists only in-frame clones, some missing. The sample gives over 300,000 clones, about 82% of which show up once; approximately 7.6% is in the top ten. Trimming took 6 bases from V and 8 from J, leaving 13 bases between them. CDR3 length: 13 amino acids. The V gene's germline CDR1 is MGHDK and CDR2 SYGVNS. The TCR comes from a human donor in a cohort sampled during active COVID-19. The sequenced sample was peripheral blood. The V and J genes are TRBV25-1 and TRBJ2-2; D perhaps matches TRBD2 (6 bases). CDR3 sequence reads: CASSEVGGGELFF. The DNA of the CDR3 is TGTGCCAGCAGCGAAGTGGGAGGAGGGGAGCTGTTTTTT.